This T cell receptor beta chain came from a study of T cell changes during pregnancy in multiple sclerosis. Generated by immunoSEQ multiplex PCR, the TCRdb table keeps only in-frame clones and is missing some. The sample has about 56,000 clones; 92% are singletons. Losses at the gene ends were 4 bases for V and 4 bases for J; bases not matched to a gene: 8. Germline lookup yields CDR1 MGHRA and CDR2 YSYEKL. The length of the CDR3 is 17 residues. The TCR sequence derives from a female donor with multiple sclerosis, enrolled in a pregnancy study. This sequence joins TRBV4-1 and TRBJ2-1; 12 nucleotides align to TRBD2. This material consisted of CD4+ T cells from peripheral blood mononuclear cells, taken in the second trimester of pregnancy. The DNA of the CDR3 is TGCGCCAGCAGCCCCCTTCGGACTAGCGGGACTTACAATGAGCAGTTCTTC. Protein: CASSPLRTSGTYNEQFF.